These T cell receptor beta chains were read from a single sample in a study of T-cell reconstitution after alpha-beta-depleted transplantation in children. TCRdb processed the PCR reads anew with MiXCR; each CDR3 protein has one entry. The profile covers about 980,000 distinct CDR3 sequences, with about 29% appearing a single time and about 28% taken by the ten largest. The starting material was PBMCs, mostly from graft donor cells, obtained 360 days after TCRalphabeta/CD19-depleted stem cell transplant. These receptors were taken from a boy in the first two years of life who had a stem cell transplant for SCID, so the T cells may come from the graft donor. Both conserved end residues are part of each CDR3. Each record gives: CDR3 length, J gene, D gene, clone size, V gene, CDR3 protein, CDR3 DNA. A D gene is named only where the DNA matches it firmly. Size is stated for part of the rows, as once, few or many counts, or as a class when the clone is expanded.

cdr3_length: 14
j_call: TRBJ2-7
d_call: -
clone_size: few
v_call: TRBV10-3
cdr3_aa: CAIWSGQTSYEQYF
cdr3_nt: TGTGCCATCTGGTCTGGGCAAACGTCCTACGAGCAGTACTTC

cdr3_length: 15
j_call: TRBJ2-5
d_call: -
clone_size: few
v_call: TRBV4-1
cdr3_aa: CASSQRTERPVTQYF
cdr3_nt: TGCGCCAGCAGCCAAAGAACCGAACGGCCCGTGACCCAGTACTTC

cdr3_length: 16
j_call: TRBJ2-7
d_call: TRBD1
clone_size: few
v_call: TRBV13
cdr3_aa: CASRYAGGTRLDEQYF
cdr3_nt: TGTGCCAGCAGATACGCAGGGGGTACGAGGCTTGACGAGCAGTACTTC

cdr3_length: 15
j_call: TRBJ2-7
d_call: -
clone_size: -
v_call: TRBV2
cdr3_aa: CASSEDLVNSYEQYF
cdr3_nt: TGTGCCAGCAGTGAGGATCTGGTCAACTCCTACGAGCAGTACTTC

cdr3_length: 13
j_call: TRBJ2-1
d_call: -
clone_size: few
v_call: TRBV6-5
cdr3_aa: CASSYSGDDEQFF
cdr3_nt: TGTGCCAGCAGTTATTCAGGGGACGATGAGCAGTTCTTC

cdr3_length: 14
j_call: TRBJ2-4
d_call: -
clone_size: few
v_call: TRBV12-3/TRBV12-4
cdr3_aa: CASSPTGVKNIQYF
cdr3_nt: TGTGCCAGCAGCCCCACGGGAGTCAAAAACATTCAGTACTTC

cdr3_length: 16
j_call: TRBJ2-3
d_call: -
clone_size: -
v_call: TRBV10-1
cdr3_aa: CASSESGGPSTDTQYF
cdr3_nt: TGCGCCAGCAGTGAGTCGGGGGGGCCGAGCACAGATACGCAGTATTTT

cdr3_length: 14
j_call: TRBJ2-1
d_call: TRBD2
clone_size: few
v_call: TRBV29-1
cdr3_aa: CSVRGSGGRNEQFF
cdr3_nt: TGCAGCGTTCGCGGTAGCGGGGGGCGGAATGAGCAGTTCTTC

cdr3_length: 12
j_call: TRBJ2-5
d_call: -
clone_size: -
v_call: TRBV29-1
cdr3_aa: CSVDGGLKTQYF
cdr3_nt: TGCAGCGTTGATGGGGGGCTCAAGACCCAGTACTTC

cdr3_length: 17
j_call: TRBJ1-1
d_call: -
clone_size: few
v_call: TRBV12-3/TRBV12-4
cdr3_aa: CASSLGWGTEEGTEAFF
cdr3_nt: TGTGCCAGCAGCCTAGGGTGGGGAACGGAGGAGGGCACTGAAGCTTTCTTT

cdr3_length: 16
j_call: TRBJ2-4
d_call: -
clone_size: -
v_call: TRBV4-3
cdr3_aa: CSSSQPPGIAKNIQYF
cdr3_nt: TGCTCCAGCAGCCAACCTCCAGGGATAGCCAAAAACATTCAGTACTTC

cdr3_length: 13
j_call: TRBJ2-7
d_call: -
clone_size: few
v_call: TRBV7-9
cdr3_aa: CASNEDTWYEQYF
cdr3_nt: TGTGCCAGCAACGAGGACACTTGGTACGAGCAGTACTTC

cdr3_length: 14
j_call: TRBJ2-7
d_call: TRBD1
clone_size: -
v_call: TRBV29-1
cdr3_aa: CSVIGQASPYEQYF
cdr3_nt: TGCAGCGTTATAGGACAGGCATCTCCCTACGAGCAGTACTTC

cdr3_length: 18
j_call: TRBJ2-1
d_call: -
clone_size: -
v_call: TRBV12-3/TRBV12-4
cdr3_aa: CASSLGAGGGTLYNEQFF
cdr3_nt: TGTGCCAGCAGTTTGGGAGCGGGCGGGGGCACCCTATACAATGAGCAGTTCTTC

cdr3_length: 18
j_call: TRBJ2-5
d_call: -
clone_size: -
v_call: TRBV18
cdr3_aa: CASSPNMAGLGKEETQYF
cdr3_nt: TGTGCCAGCTCACCGAACATGGCCGGTCTGGGAAAAGAAGAGACCCAGTACTTC

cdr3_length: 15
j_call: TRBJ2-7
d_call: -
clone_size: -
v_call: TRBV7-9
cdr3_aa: CASSPGLKSSYEQYF
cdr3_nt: TGTGCCAGCAGCCCCGGACTGAAATCCTCCTACGAGCAGTACTTC

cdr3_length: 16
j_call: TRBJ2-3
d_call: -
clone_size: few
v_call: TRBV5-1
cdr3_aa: CASSLSQAWAQDTQYF
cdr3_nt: TGCGCCAGCAGCTTGTCGCAGGCTTGGGCTCAGGATACGCAGTATTTT

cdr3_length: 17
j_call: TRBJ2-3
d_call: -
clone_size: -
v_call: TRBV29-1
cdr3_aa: CSVPEMGPSWEPDTQYF
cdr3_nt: TGCAGCGTACCCGAGATGGGACCTTCCTGGGAGCCCGATACGCAGTATTTT

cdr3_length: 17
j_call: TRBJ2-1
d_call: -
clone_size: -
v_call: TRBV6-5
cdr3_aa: CASSCGGGGDPYNEQFF
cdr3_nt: TGTGCCAGCAGTTGTGGGGGCGGCGGCGACCCCTACAATGAGCAGTTCTTC

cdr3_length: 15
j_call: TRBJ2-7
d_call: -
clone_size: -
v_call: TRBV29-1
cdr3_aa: CSVVLGSGSSYEQYF
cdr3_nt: TGCAGCGTTGTTCTGGGGTCGGGGAGCTCCTACGAGCAGTACTTC

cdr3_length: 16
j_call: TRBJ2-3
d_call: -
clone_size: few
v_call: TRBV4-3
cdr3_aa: CASSQDRGRAPDTQYF
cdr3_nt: TGCGCCAGCAGCCAAGATCGGGGCAGGGCTCCAGATACGCAGTATTTT

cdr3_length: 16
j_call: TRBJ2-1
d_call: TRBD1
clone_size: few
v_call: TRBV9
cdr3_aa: CASSADAQGARHEQFF
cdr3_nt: TGTGCCAGCAGCGCTGATGCCCAGGGGGCTAGGCATGAGCAGTTCTTC

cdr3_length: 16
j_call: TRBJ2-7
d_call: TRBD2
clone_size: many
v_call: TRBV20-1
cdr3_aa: CSASAYSGGSTYEQYF
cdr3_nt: TGCAGTGCTAGTGCATATAGCGGGGGGTCGACCTACGAGCAGTACTTC

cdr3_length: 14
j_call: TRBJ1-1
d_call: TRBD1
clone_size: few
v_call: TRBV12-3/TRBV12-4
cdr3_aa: CASRLQGSITEAFF
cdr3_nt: TGTGCCAGCCGCCTACAGGGGTCAATCACTGAAGCTTTCTTT

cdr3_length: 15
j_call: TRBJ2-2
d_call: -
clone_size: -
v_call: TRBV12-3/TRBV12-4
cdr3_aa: CASSSRSANTGELFF
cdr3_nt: TGTGCCAGCAGTTCCAGATCAGCGAACACCGGGGAGCTGTTTTTT

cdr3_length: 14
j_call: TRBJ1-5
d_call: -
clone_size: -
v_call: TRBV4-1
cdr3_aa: CASSQTAPHGPQHF
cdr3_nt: TGCGCCAGCAGCCAGACAGCGCCCCATGGGCCCCAGCATTTT

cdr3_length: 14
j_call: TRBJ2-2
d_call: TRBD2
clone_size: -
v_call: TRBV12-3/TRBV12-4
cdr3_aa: CASSLFFRGEELFF
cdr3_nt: TGTGCCAGCAGTTTGTTCTTTCGGGGGGAGGAGCTGTTTTTT

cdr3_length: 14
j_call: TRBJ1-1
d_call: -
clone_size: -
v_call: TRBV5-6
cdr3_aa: CASSRGVLGTEAFF
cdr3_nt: TGTGCCAGCAGCCGGGGGGTGCTTGGGACCGAAGCTTTCTTT

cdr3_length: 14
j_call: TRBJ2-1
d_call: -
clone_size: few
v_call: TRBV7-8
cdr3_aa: CASRSTGSYNEQFF
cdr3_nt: TGTGCCAGCAGGTCTACGGGATCCTACAATGAGCAGTTCTTC

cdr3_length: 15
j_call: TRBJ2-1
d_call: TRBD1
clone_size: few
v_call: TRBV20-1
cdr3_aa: CSARTGQAKRNEQFF
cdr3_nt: TGCAGTGCTAGAACGGGACAGGCGAAGAGAAATGAGCAGTTCTTC

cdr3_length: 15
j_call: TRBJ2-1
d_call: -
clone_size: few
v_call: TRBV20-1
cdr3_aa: CSARGGRRSYNEQFF
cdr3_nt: TGCAGTGCCAGGGGTGGCAGGCGCTCCTACAATGAGCAGTTCTTC

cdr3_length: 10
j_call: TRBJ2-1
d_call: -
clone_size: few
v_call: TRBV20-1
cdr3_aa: CSAQGNEQFF
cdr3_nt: TGCAGTGCCCAGGGCAATGAGCAGTTCTTC

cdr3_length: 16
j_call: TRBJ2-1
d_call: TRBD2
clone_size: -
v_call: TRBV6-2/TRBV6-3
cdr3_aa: CASSYSTSEGGNEQFF
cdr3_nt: TGTGCCAGCAGTTACTCGACTAGCGAGGGGGGCAATGAGCAGTTCTTC

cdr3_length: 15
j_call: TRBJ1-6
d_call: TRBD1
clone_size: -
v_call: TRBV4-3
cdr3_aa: CASKPGTAYNSPLHF
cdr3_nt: TGCGCCAGCAAACCCGGGACAGCCTATAATTCACCCCTCCACTTT

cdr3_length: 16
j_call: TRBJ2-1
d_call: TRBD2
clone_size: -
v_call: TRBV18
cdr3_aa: CASSPPQRGANNEQFF
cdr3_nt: TGTGCCAGCTCACCACCGCAGCGGGGGGCTAACAATGAGCAGTTCTTC

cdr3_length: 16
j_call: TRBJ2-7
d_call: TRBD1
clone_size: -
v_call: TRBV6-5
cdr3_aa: CASSTQGRQGAHEQYF
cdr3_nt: TGTGCCAGCAGTACCCAAGGACGGCAGGGGGCACACGAGCAGTACTTC

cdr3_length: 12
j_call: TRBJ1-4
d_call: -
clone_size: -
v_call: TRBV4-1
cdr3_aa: CASSPPKGLMFF
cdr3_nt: TGCGCCAGCAGCCCCCCAAAAGGGTTAATGTTTTTT

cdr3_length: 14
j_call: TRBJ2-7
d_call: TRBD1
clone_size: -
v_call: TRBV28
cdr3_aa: CASREGGSSYEQYF
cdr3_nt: TGTGCCAGCAGGGAAGGGGGCTCCTCCTACGAGCAGTACTTC

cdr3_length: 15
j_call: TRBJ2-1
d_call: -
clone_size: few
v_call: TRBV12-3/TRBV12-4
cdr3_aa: CASSLGRPSANEQFF
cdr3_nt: TGTGCCAGCAGTTTAGGTAGGCCTAGCGCTAATGAGCAGTTCTTC

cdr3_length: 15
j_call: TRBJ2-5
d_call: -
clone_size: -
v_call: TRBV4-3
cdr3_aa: CASSQAGRPQETQYF
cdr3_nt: TGCGCCAGCAGCCAAGCTGGGCGGCCACAAGAGACCCAGTACTTC